The source of this T cell receptor (beta chain) is a study of CD8+CD57+ T cells in acquired aplastic anemia. Both TCR beta VDJ combination and CDR3 sequence profiling were carried out. Genomic DNA was the template for this profiling. TCRdb analysed the reads with MiXCR anew, one entry per CDR3 protein. The table lists some 120,000 distinct CDR3 sequences, roughly 40% of them singletons. This clonotype was picked up many times. Its specificity is unknown. Points from the study as a whole: Approximately 30 CD8+ CDR3 sequences were shared between patients and controls.

The CDR3 extends over 15 amino acids. With 0 bases clipped from V and 2 bases from J, the junction kept 3 bases outside the gene matches. In germline, CDR1 is SGHRS, CDR2 YFSETQ. Selection for sequencing was limited to patients who had shown CD8+CD57+ cell expansion by flow cytometry. There were no patients without severe acquired aplastic anemia. Sequenced material: sorted CD4+, CD8+, or CD8+CD57+ T cells (not recorded which) from PBMCs. The receptor's source is a human donor with aplastic anemia. The chain uses TRBV5-1 and TRBJ2-5, with 8 bases fitting TRBD1. This CDR3 is CASSLGTGSQETQYF. In DNA, the CDR3 is TGCGCCAGCAGCTTGGGGACAGGGTCGCAAGAGACCCAGTACTTC.